This is a list of T cell receptor beta chains from one sample in a study of T cell repertoires in cytomegalovirus infection. One entry per CDR3 protein, called by TCRdb with MiXCR from the reads. The table records 350,000 to 400,000 distinct CDR3 sequences, 34% of them present only once. These receptors' targets are unknown. This specimen was cultured PBMCs, taken from culture after CMV antigen stimulation. These receptors were obtained from a human donor in good health (CMV status not recorded). Some clones in this sample may be carry-over from other donors' samples. The CDR3 runs from the conserved cysteine through the conserved F or W. D genes are given only for firm matches. Only part of the rows carry a size: once, few, many, or a class if the clone is expanded.

j_call v_call clone_size d_call cdr3_aa cdr3_nt
TRBJ1-5 TRBV20-1 many NA CSAVPGWGRREPQHF TGCAGTGCCGTCCCAGGATGGGGGAGAAGGGAGCCCCAGCATTTT
TRBJ2-1 TRBV7-6 NA TRBD2 CASSLAFFGRGNEQFF TGTGCCAGCAGCTTAGCGTTCTTCGGGAGGGGCAATGAGCAGTTCTTC
TRBJ1-2 TRBV12-3/TRBV12-4 few NA CASSDNSGNYGYTF TGTGCCAGCAGCGACAACTCAGGGAACTATGGCTACACCTTC
TRBJ2-1 TRBV7-3 NA TRBD2 CASSPTSGPVYNEQFF TGTGCCAGCAGCCCGACTAGCGGGCCAGTCTACAATGAGCAGTTCTTC
TRBJ2-7 TRBV2 few NA CASSEANYEQYF TGTGCCAGCAGTGAGGCGAACTACGAGCAGTACTTC
TRBJ2-7 TRBV7-6 NA NA CASSSSGGSYEQYF TGTGCCAGCAGCTCATCCGGCGGCTCCTACGAGCAGTACTTC
TRBJ2-2 TRBV24-1 NA TRBD2 CATSPLYSGITPNTGELFF TGTGCCACCTCCCCTCTTTATAGCGGGATTACCCCGAACACCGGGGAGCTGTTTTTT
TRBJ2-3 TRBV7-2 NA NA CASSLGWGNTDTQYF TGTGCCAGCAGCTTAGGTTGGGGGAACACAGATACGCAGTATTTT
TRBJ2-3 TRBV28 NA NA CASRQATDTQYF TGTGCCAGCCGTCAAGCAACAGATACGCAGTATTTT
TRBJ2-3 TRBV12-3/TRBV12-4 many TRBD1 CASSPPEGQGPDTQYF TGTGCCAGCAGTCCACCCGAGGGACAGGGCCCAGATACGCAGTATTTT
TRBJ1-4 TRBV2 few NA CASSPRGSGEKLFF TGTGCCAGCAGTCCGAGGGGGAGCGGAGAAAAACTGTTTTTT
TRBJ1-2 TRBV10-3 NA NA CAISGADQEGYTF TGTGCCATCAGTGGCGCGGACCAGGAGGGCTACACCTTC
TRBJ2-1 TRBV6-2/TRBV6-3 NA TRBD2 CASSYVGGLAGANEQFF TGTGCCAGCAGTTACGTGGGTGGGCTAGCGGGAGCCAATGAGCAGTTCTTC
TRBJ2-5 TRBV11-1 few NA CASSLNGPMARETQYF TGTGCCAGCAGCTTAAACGGACCCATGGCTCGAGAGACCCAGTACTTC
TRBJ2-1 TRBV7-2 NA NA CASSPLGADEQFF TGTGCCAGCAGCCCCCTGGGGGCCGATGAGCAGTTCTTC
TRBJ2-1 TRBV19 many TRBD2 CASSGTSGTEQFF TGTGCCAGTAGCGGGACTAGCGGGACTGAGCAGTTCTTC
TRBJ2-7 TRBV7-3 few NA CASSSPRAEQYF TGTGCCAGCAGCTCCCCGCGAGCCGAGCAGTACTTC
TRBJ2-1 TRBV12-3/TRBV12-4 few NA CASSLGSGYANEQFF TGTGCCAGCAGTTTAGGCTCAGGGTATGCCAATGAGCAGTTCTTC
TRBJ2-5 TRBV4-1 once TRBD2 CASSHLAGGTETQYF TGCGCCAGCAGCCACCTAGCGGGAGGCACGGAGACCCAGTACTTC
TRBJ2-7 TRBV12-3/TRBV12-4 NA NA CASKPVQGGEQYF TGTGCCAGCAAACCCGTGCAGGGAGGCGAGCAGTACTTC
TRBJ2-1 TRBV27 NA TRBD2 CASSFGGRRYNEQFF TGTGCCAGCAGTTTCGGCGGGAGGCGCTACAATGAGCAGTTCTTC
TRBJ1-5 TRBV6-2/TRBV6-3 NA NA CASSFETAPDRQHF TGTGCCAGCAGTTTTGAGACAGCGCCGGACCGCCAGCATTTT
TRBJ1-5 TRBV27 few TRBD1 CASSSTGDRSNQPQHF TGTGCCAGCAGTTCGACAGGGGACCGTAGCAATCAGCCCCAGCATTTT
TRBJ2-1 TRBV6-6 NA TRBD2 CASSYSTAGGRYNEQFF TGTGCCAGCAGTTACTCGACTGCGGGAGGCCGCTACAATGAGCAGTTCTTC
TRBJ2-3 TRBV4-3 NA NA CASSQVAGNTDTQYF TGCGCCAGCAGCCAAGTTGCGGGGAACACAGATACGCAGTATTTT
TRBJ2-6 TRBV12-3/TRBV12-4 NA TRBD1 CASSPGQGKANVLTF TGTGCCAGCAGCCCCGGACAGGGTAAAGCCAACGTCCTGACTTTC
TRBJ2-6 TRBV6-5 NA NA CASSFQGGANVLTF TGTGCCAGCAGTTTCCAGGGTGGGGCCAACGTCCTGACTTTC
TRBJ2-1 TRBV6-2/TRBV6-3 few TRBD2 CASSYLLASPYNEQFF TGTGCCAGCAGTTATTTACTAGCGTCGCCCTACAATGAGCAGTTCTTC
TRBJ1-6 TRBV7-6 NA NA CASSLPSSPLHF TGTGCCAGCAGCTTGCCCAGTTCACCCCTCCACTTT
TRBJ2-3 TRBV20-1 few TRBD2 CSARRGLADGGTDTQYF TGCAGTGCTAGAAGGGGACTAGCGGATGGGGGCACAGATACGCAGTATTTT
TRBJ2-2 TRBV10-2 many NA CASSVVGELFF TGCGCCAGCAGTGTAGTCGGGGAGCTGTTTTTT
TRBJ1-1 TRBV28 NA TRBD1 CASSRGLTTEAFF TGTGCCAGCTCCAGGGGGTTGACCACTGAAGCTTTCTTT
TRBJ1-5 TRBV20-1 once NA CSARAVVGKGQPQHF TGCAGTGCTAGAGCAGTAGTAGGGAAGGGTCAGCCCCAGCATTTT
TRBJ2-7 TRBV12-3/TRBV12-4 NA NA CASSLLVGGYEQYF TGTGCCAGCAGTTTGCTTGTGGGTGGCTACGAGCAGTACTTC
TRBJ2-6 TRBV12-3/TRBV12-4 NA NA CASRGSSGANVLTF TGTGCCAGCAGGGGGAGCTCTGGGGCCAACGTCCTGACTTTC
TRBJ1-2 TRBV7-2 NA NA CASSFFDKSGGYTF TGTGCCAGCAGCTTCTTTGACAAGAGCGGGGGCTACACCTTC
TRBJ2-7 TRBV4-3 few NA CASSQDLSSAAQSYEQYF TGCGCCAGCAGCCAAGATCTAAGCTCGGCGGCCCAGTCCTACGAGCAGTACTTC
TRBJ1-5 TRBV7-2 NA TRBD1 CASTSGQGDQPQHF TGTGCCAGCACCTCGGGACAGGGAGACCAGCCCCAGCATTTT
TRBJ2-5 TRBV7-8 NA TRBD1 CASSLGQGVTQYF TGTGCCAGCAGCCTCGGACAGGGAGTGACCCAGTACTTC
TRBJ2-6 TRBV11-1 NA NA CASTRARGATGANVLTF TGTGCCAGCACCCGTGCGAGGGGCGCGACTGGGGCCAACGTCCTGACTTTC
TRBJ2-1 TRBV20-1 NA TRBD2 CSASGTSGRNEQFF TGCAGTGCGTCCGGGACTAGCGGGAGGAATGAGCAGTTCTTC
TRBJ2-2 TRBV12-5 NA NA CASGLRGVNTGELFF TGTGCTAGTGGTTTGAGAGGGGTAAACACCGGGGAGCTGTTTTTT
TRBJ2-7 TRBV6-5 NA NA CASSPSYGASYEQYF TGTGCCAGCAGTCCGTCCTACGGAGCCAGCTACGAGCAGTACTTC
TRBJ2-1 TRBV28 NA TRBD2 CASRETSGRKFF TGTGCCAGCAGAGAGACTAGCGGGAGGAAGTTCTTC
TRBJ2-2 TRBV2 once TRBD1 CASRPGQGITGELFF TGTGCCAGCAGGCCGGGACAGGGGATCACCGGGGAGCTGTTTTTT
TRBJ2-1 TRBV12-3/TRBV12-4 NA TRBD2 CASSFPAGVDNEQFF TGTGCCAGCAGTTTCCCAGCGGGAGTAGATAATGAGCAGTTCTTC
TRBJ2-5 TRBV12-3/TRBV12-4 many NA CASSLSPTQYF TGTGCCAGCAGTTTATCCCCTACCCAGTACTTC
TRBJ2-1 TRBV7-2 NA NA CASSLLPGDNEEFF TGTGCCAGCAGCTTACTTCCCGGCGACAATGAGGAGTTCTTC
TRBJ2-1 TRBV7-2 many NA CASSSDRNEQFF TGTGCCAGCAGTAGTGACCGGAATGAGCAGTTCTTC
TRBJ1-2 TRBV7-2 many NA CASSLRPDQALANYGYTF TGTGCCAGCAGCTTACGACCGGACCAGGCCTTAGCTAACTATGGCTACACCTTC
TRBJ1-1 TRBV28 NA NA CASSSPGQHTEAFF TGTGCCAGCAGTTCACCGGGACAACACACTGAAGCTTTCTTT
TRBJ1-5 TRBV6-6 few TRBD1 CASSLGQGIWQPQHF TGTGCCAGCAGTTTGGGACAGGGGATATGGCAGCCCCAGCATTTT
TRBJ1-5 TRBV24-1 NA NA CATSPRNGQPQHF TGTGCCACCAGTCCGAGGAACGGTCAGCCCCAGCATTTT
TRBJ2-1 TRBV4-1 NA NA CASSQVGRYEQFF TGCGCCAGCAGCCAAGTTGGGCGCTATGAGCAGTTCTTC
TRBJ2-3 TRBV7-2 NA NA CASSSTSTSTDTQYF TGTGCCAGCAGTTCTACGTCCACGAGCACAGATACGCAGTATTTT